The 16 T cell receptor beta chains below were found in one sample sequenced in a study of OX40 agonist ivuxolimab in advanced cancers. Sequencing was performed with immunoSEQ multiplex PCR; in TCRdb, only in-frame clones are kept and a portion is missing. The data show 80,000 to 100,000 clones, about 90% seen once. The sample was CD4+ or CD8+ T cells sorted from blood, taken in a trial of the OX40 agonist ivuxolimab. Receptor source: an adult with an advanced solid tumor such as melanoma, head and neck, liver or kidney cancer.

The chain combines TRBV6-1 with TRBJ1-4; D ambiguous. Trimming shortened V by 3 bases and J by 8 bases, and 13 bases separated the two germline ends. The CDR3 extends over 14 amino acids. The germline V gene encodes CDR1 MNHNS and CDR2 SASEGT. Here the CDR3 DNA reads TGTGCCAGCAGTGAGCAGCACATAGGGGAAAAACTGTTTTTT. Translating gives CASSEQHIGEKLFF.

The chain links TRBV18 to TRBJ1-1; 9 positions agree with TRBD1. This CDR3 has 14 residues. The ends lost 7 bases at V and 7 bases at J; junction bases unmatched: 10. Germline CDR1 and CDR2: KGHSH and LQKENI. The CDR3 is CASLIYRGRGEAFF. In DNA, the CDR3 is TGTGCCAGCTTGATTTACAGGGGGCGAGGTGAAGCTTTCTTT.

As to this clone: Other DNA sequences in the sample encode the same CDR3. The J gene is TRBJ2-3, the V gene TRBV5-4; D is uncertain. Germline CDR1 is SGHNT and CDR2 is YYREEE (reference sequence). The length of the CDR3 is 12 residues. The germline V and J ends were trimmed by 1 base and 0 bases, with 0 bases remaining between them. The CDR3 sequence is CASSLSTDTQYF. CDR3 nucleotide sequence: TGTGCCAGCAGCTTGAGCACAGATACGCAGTATTTT.

The chain employs TRBV30 and TRBJ2-5; a weak D match, TRBD1 (6 bases). CDR3 length: 14 residues. Germline CDR1 reads GTSNPN; CDR2 reads SVGIG (reference sequence). V gave up 4 bases and J gave up 5 bases, with 17 bases separating them. The CDR3: CAWTHGTLGETQYF. The DNA of the CDR3 is TGTGCCTGGACTCACGGGACACTGGGGGAGACCCAGTACTTC.

The gene calls are TRBV6-1 and TRBJ1-1; weak D call: TRBD1 (5 bases). Germline V gene lookup returns CDR1 MNHNS and CDR2 SASEGT. Trimming removed 2 bases from V and 5 bases from J, with 9 bases in between. There are 13 residues in the CDR3. CDR3: CASSEPWGTEAFF. CDR3 DNA sequence: TGTGCCAGCAGTGAACCCTGGGGGACTGAAGCTTTCTTT.

J is TRBJ1-4 and V is TRBV2, with 8 bases lining up with TRBD1. The CDR3 spans 15 residues. CDR1 SNHLY and CDR2 FYNNEI come from the germline V gene. V gave up 4 bases and J gave up 5 bases; unmatched junction bases: 6. CDR3 bases: TGTGCCAGCAGTGGTCAGGGGGCGGAGAATGAAAAACTGTTTTTT. It codes for CASSGQGAENEKLFF.

This rearrangement joins TRBV5-1 to TRBJ1-1, with 8 nucleotides matching TRBD1. V trimming: 0 bases; J trimming: 2 bases; junction bases outside the gene matches: 3. Germline CDR1 SGHRS, CDR2 YFSETQ. The CDR3 is 15 residues long. CDR3: CASSLGTGLNTEAFF. The CDR3 DNA reads TGCGCCAGCAGCTTGGGGACAGGGCTTAACACTGAAGCTTTCTTT.

V gene TRBV2 combines with J gene TRBJ1-1; 8 bases are shared with TRBD1. CDR3 size: 14 residues. Germline values: CDR1 SNHLY, CDR2 FYNNEI. After removal of 3 bases from V and 11 bases from J, the junction contained 11 bases not matched to a gene. This CDR3 is CASSENGQGLRAFF. CDR3 nucleotide sequence: TGTGCCAGCAGTGAGAATGGACAGGGTTTGCGGGCTTTCTTT.

This chain connects TRBV7-9 to TRBJ1-4, with D possibly TRBD1 on 6 matching bases. The V and J ends lost 5 bases and 7 bases respectively, with 11 bases between them. Germline V lookup: CDR1 SEHNR, CDR2 FQNEAQ (reference sequence). This CDR3 is 13 amino acids long. The CDR3 here is CASSQQGGEKLFF. Here the CDR3 DNA reads TGTGCCAGCAGCCAACAGGGTGGTGAAAAACTGTTTTTT.

The CDR3 is CAWSANYGIAEAFF. Here the CDR3 DNA reads TGTGCCTGGAGTGCTAATTACGGAATCGCTGAAGCTTTCTTT. This rearrangement joins TRBV30 to TRBJ1-1; D remains ambiguous. CDR1 is GTSNPN, CDR2 SVGIG, per germline (reference sequence). Between the trimmed V and J ends, which lost 1 base and 6 bases, there was a span of 15 bases. The CDR3 is 14 residues long.

CDR3 sequence (DNA): TGTGCCAGCAGCAGGGGGGCAGAAAACATTCAGTACTTC. This gives the protein CASSRGAENIQYF. The chain employs TRBV7-3 and TRBJ2-4; D is possibly TRBD1 or TRBD2 (6 bases each). Trimming left V 5 bases short and J 5 bases short, with 10 bases between. The germline V gene encodes CDR1 SGHTA and CDR2 FQGTGA. The CDR3 is made up of 13 amino acids.

V is TRBV29-1 and J is TRBJ1-4; D might be TRBD1 (6 bases). Trimming removed 3 bases at V and 3 bases at J, with 11 bases between. The CDR3 totals 14 residues. Germline V lookup: CDR1 SQVTM, CDR2 ANQGSEA. As DNA, the CDR3 is TGCAGCGTTGAGGAGGGGGGGGCTAATGAAAAACTGTTTTTT. The encoded protein is CSVEEGGANEKLFF.

The V call is TRBV5-1, the J call TRBJ1-1, with TRBD1 as a possible D gene (5 bases). The germline V and J ends were trimmed by 4 bases and 1 base, with 11 bases remaining between them. The CDR3 contains 14 residues. Germline V gene lookup returns CDR1 SGHRS and CDR2 YFSETQ. The CDR3 bases are TGCGCCAGCAGCAATCAAGGGACGAACACTGAAGCTTTCTTT. This encodes CASSNQGTNTEAFF.

The rearrangement links TRBV5-4 to TRBJ2-6; D is undetermined. The germline V gene encodes CDR1 SGHNT and CDR2 YYREEE (reference sequence). The CDR3 has 16 amino acids. Trimming cost V 2 bases and J 1 base, with 10 bases left between them. The CDR3, as DNA: TGTGCCAGCAGCTTACCAGCCCGGTCTGGGGCCAACGTCCTGACTTTC. Protein product: CASSLPARSGANVLTF.

The V call is TRBV6-6, the J call TRBJ2-7, with D tentatively TRBD2 (5 bases). Germline CDR1 and CDR2: MNHNY and SVGAGI (reference sequence). V shed 5 bases and J shed 7 bases, with 15 bases lying between them. CDR3 length: 13 amino acids. The CDR3 loop reads CASSRAQDSEQYF. CDR3 coding DNA: TGTGCCAGCAGTCGCGCGCAGGACTCAGAGCAGTACTTC.

The genes are TRBV9 and TRBJ2-3, with 9 bases aligning to TRBD2. CDR3 length equals 15 residues. V was clipped by 0 bases and J by 6 bases; unmatched bases: 5. CDR1 is SGDLS and CDR2 is YYNGEE in the germline V gene. Here the CDR3 reads CASSVVGTSQDTQYF. The CDR3 DNA reads TGTGCCAGCAGCGTAGTTGGGACTAGCCAGGATACGCAGTATTTT.